This T cell receptor (beta chain) emerged from a study of OX40 agonist ivuxolimab in advanced cancers. Overall study results and limits: The study found that CD8+ T cells averaged more expanded clones than CD4+.

Comments on this clone: Its antigen is still unknown.

The CDR3 has 15 amino acids. The V gene end was trimmed by 1 base and the J gene end by 7 bases; junction bases not matched to a gene: 6. Germline values: CDR1 MGHRA, CDR2 YSYEKL. The data were produced by immunoSEQ multiplex PCR, yet TCRdb's version contains in-frame clones alone and is incomplete. This table has some 110,000 clones, around 92% appearing once. This TCR was sampled from an adult with an advanced solid tumor such as melanoma, head and neck, liver or kidney cancer. The specimen was CD4+ or CD8+ T cells sorted from blood, collected in a trial of the OX40 agonist ivuxolimab. The V and J genes are TRBV4-1 and TRBJ2-1, with 8 nucleotides matching TRBD1. This CDR3 is CASSQGQGASNEQFF. The CDR3 coding sequence is TGCGCCAGCAGCCAAGGGCAGGGGGCGTCTAATGAGCAGTTCTTC.